This T cell receptor (beta chain) was captured in a study of vaccination and CD4 T cells after COVID-19. Treatment specified: roughly nine-day PBMC culture with coronavirus spike peptide pools or control peptides (ViraFEST assay). Scientists ran DNA taken from cultured CD4+ T cells through the Oncomine TCR Beta short-read assay for sequencing. TCRdb reprocessed the PCR reads via MiXCR and lists one record per CDR3 protein. This table has about 14,000 distinct CDR3 sequences, around two fifths appearing once. This clonotype was found a few times. Its antigen is not known. CDR3 length equals 13 residues. Per germline, CDR1 LNHDA and CDR2 SQIVND (reference sequence). The germline V and J ends were trimmed by 3 bases and 4 bases, with 9 bases remaining between them.

Sequencing was carried out using CD4+ T cells from blood, cultured in vitro. This chain links TRBV19 with TRBJ1-2; D gene unclear. The receptor's source is a human donor who had recovered from COVID-19. CDR3 sequence reads: CASSIRGSYGYTF. The CDR3 bases are TGTGCCAGTAGTATCCGGGGAAGCTATGGCTACACCTTC.